Each of the 22 T cell receptor beta chains below was sequenced from the same sample in a study of siplizumab effects on memory and regulatory T cells. The data were produced by immunoSEQ multiplex PCR, yet TCRdb's version contains in-frame clones alone and is incomplete. The table lists about 100,000 clones, 94% of them singletons. Sequenced input: non-Treg CD4+ T cells sorted from blood. The receptors here all came from a human donor in good health.

The V call is TRBV4-1, the J call TRBJ2-1, with 10 bases identical to TRBD2. V lost 0 bases to trimming and J lost 6 bases; unmatched junction nucleotides: 11. CDR1 and CDR2 (germline): MGHRA, YSYEKL. The CDR3 has 18 amino acids. CDR3 nucleotides: TGCGCCAGCAGCCAAGATTCAAGGGGACTAGCGACGAGCAATGAGCAGTTCTTC. Translating it yields CASSQDSRGLATSNEQFF.

The chain has TRBV7-9 and TRBJ1-2, with 7 bases fitting TRBD1. CDR3 length: 13 amino acids. With 2 bases clipped from V and 6 bases from J, the junction kept 3 bases outside the gene matches. Germline V gene lookup returns CDR1 SEHNR and CDR2 FQNEAQ (reference sequence). DNA of the CDR3: TGTGCCAGCAGCTTAACGGGGACAGATGGCTACACCTTC. Amino acids: CASSLTGTDGYTF. The entire variable domain, with the rest obtained from reference TRBV7-9 and TRBJ1-2, is as follows: DTGVSQNPRHKITKRGQNVTFRCDPISEHNRLYWYRQTLGQGPEFLTYFQNEAQLEKSRLLSDRFSAERPKGSFSTLEIQRTEQGDSAMYLCASSLTGTDGYTFGSGTRLTVV.

The chain is built from TRBV19 and TRBJ1-5; 9 bases align to TRBD1. V trimming: 1 base; J trimming: 7 bases; junction bases outside the gene matches: 5. From germline, CDR1 is LNHDA and CDR2 SQIVND (reference sequence). The CDR3 has 15 amino acids. CDR3 nucleotides: TGTGCCAGTAGTATAGCGGGGACAGGGAACCAGCCCCAGCATTTT. The encoded protein is CASSIAGTGNQPQHF.

The chain carries TRBV12-5 and TRBJ2-7; D is perhaps TRBD1 or TRBD2 (5 bases each). V was trimmed by 0 bases and J by 5 bases, leaving 14 bases between them. Germline values: CDR1 LGHNT, CDR2 FRNRAP. The CDR3 length is 15 residues. CDR3 residues: CASGLVPSGTNEQYF. DNA of the CDR3: TGTGCTAGTGGTTTGGTACCCTCGGGGACGAACGAGCAGTACTTC.

This clone was picked up a small number of times. The rearrangement links TRBV19 to TRBJ2-7, with D perhaps matching TRBD2 (6 bases). This CDR3 region has 13 residues. The V gene lost 3 bases and the J gene lost 5 bases, with 11 bases spanning the gap. In germline, CDR1 is LNHDA, CDR2 SQIVND (reference sequence). CDR3 DNA: TGTGCCAGTAGTATGACGGGGGTCAACGAGCAGTACTTC. Protein: CASSMTGVNEQYF.

The V gene is TRBV27, the J gene TRBJ2-7; D unclear. The CDR3 extends over 13 amino acids. The V and J ends lost 6 bases and 3 bases respectively, with 12 bases between them. Germline V lookup: CDR1 MNHEY, CDR2 SMNVEV (reference sequence). The CDR3 nucleotides are TGTGCCAGCAGCCCTAGGACCCTCTACGAGCAGTACTTC. This sequence encodes CASSPRTLYEQYF.

The chain employs TRBV7-9 and TRBJ2-3; D unresolved. The CDR3 runs 13 residues. Germline lookup yields CDR1 SEHNR and CDR2 FQNEAQ (reference sequence). Trimming stripped 5 bases from V and 2 bases from J, with 8 bases between. CDR3: CASSITTTDTQYF. The CDR3 coding sequence is TGTGCCAGCAGCATTACTACCACAGATACGCAGTATTTT.

The V and J genes are TRBV18 and TRBJ2-3, with 8 bases aligning to TRBD1. V was clipped by 0 bases and J by 2 bases; unmatched bases: 7. The CDR3 is 17 amino acids. In germline, CDR1 is KGHSH, CDR2 LQKENI. The CDR3 coding sequence is TGTGCCAGCTCACCACCTCAGGGGGCGCCGGACACAGATACGCAGTATTTT. Translating it yields CASSPPQGAPDTDTQYF.

This rearrangement joins TRBV19 to TRBJ2-7; no reliable D call. This CDR3 has 14 amino acids. V lost 3 bases to trimming and J lost 0 bases, with 9 bases between them. Germline CDR1 LNHDA, CDR2 SQIVND (reference sequence). CDR3 DNA: TGTGCCAGTAGTATGAGCAGGAGCTCCTACGAGCAGTACTTC. Translation: CASSMSRSSYEQYF.

As to this clone: Other DNA sequences of this sample code for an identical CDR3. V and J are TRBV7-3 and TRBJ1-1; D ambiguous. The length of the CDR3 is 13 residues. V was clipped by 1 base and J by 0 bases, with 3 bases between them. Per germline, CDR1 SGHTA and CDR2 FQGTGA. The CDR3 here is CASSLMVNTEAFF. CDR3 DNA sequence: TGTGCCAGCAGCTTAATGGTGAACACTGAAGCTTTCTTT.

This clone is a singleton in its sample. The V call is TRBV7-9, the J call TRBJ2-3; D is ambiguous. The V end lost 5 bases, the J end lost 4 bases, and 10 bases lay between the germline ends. This CDR3 contains 13 residues. CDR1 and CDR2 (germline): SEHNR, FQNEAQ (reference sequence). CDR3 nucleotides: TGTGCCAGCAGCCGCTCCGAAGCAGATACGCAGTATTTT. This sequence encodes CASSRSEADTQYF.

The sample holds one count of this clone. The chain employs TRBV11-2 and TRBJ2-5; possibly TRBD2 for D (5 bases). The germline V and J ends were trimmed by 5 bases and 2 bases, with 18 bases remaining between them. The CDR3 totals 16 residues. In germline, CDR1 is SGHAT, CDR2 FQNNGV. The chain's CDR3 is CASSPGHGGMQETQYF. CDR3 in DNA: TGTGCCAGCAGCCCCGGTCATGGAGGAATGCAAGAGACCCAGTACTTC.

The rearrangement uses TRBV5-1 and TRBJ1-1; 8 positions agree with TRBD1. Germline assignment: CDR1 SGHRS and CDR2 YFSETQ. With V trimmed by 0 bases and J by 1 base, 5 bases remained unmatched. The CDR3 is 16 residues long. The CDR3 DNA reads as TGCGCCAGCAGCTTGGGGGTCAGGGGGCGGAACACTGAAGCTTTCTTT. Its protein product is CASSLGVRGRNTEAFF.

The chain links TRBV7-2 to TRBJ2-5; a weak D match, TRBD2 (5 bases). The DNA end is more similar to TRBJ2-7, so the J call may be wrong. The length of the CDR3 is 12 residues. Per the germline V gene, CDR1 is SGHTA and CDR2 is FQGNSA. CDR3 loop: CASSSIGNEQYF. The CDR3 DNA follows: TGTGCCAGCAGCTCCATCGGGAACGAGCAGTACTTC.

The chain recombines TRBV10-2 with TRBJ2-2; D possibly corresponds to TRBD1 (5 bases). From germline, CDR1 is WSHSY and CDR2 SAAADI. This CDR3 has 16 amino acids. Trimming removed 2 bases from V and 6 bases from J, with 16 bases in between. CDR3 in amino acids: CASSESRSLGAGELFF. DNA for the CDR3: TGCGCCAGCAGTGAGAGCCGCTCCCTAGGGGCCGGGGAGCTGTTTTTT.

Remarks on this clone: At the DNA level, this CDR3 is encoded by other sequences in the same sample as well. V is TRBV29-1 and J is TRBJ1-1; D unclear. This CDR3 region has 11 residues. V was cut by 4 bases and J by 1 base, with 4 bases left in between. Germline V lookup: CDR1 SQVTM, CDR2 ANQGSEA. The CDR3 region is CSVVPNTEAFF. DNA for the CDR3: TGCAGCGTTGTACCGAACACTGAAGCTTTCTTT.

This rearrangement joins TRBV7-8 to TRBJ2-1; 9 bases are shared with TRBD2. CDR3 length equals 15 residues. The germline V gene encodes CDR1 SGHVS and CDR2 FQNEAQ. With 1 base clipped from V and 16 bases from J, the junction kept 14 bases outside the gene matches. The CDR3 loop reads CASSLGQLAGNGIFF. CDR3 sequence (DNA): TGTGCCAGCAGCTTAGGTCAGCTAGCGGGAAATGGGATCTTCTTC.

The V and J genes are TRBV14 and TRBJ2-5, with 8 bases that match TRBD1. The junction had 12 bases not matched to a gene; V was cut back by 2 bases and J by 7 bases. Germline CDR1 is SGHDN and CDR2 is FVKESK. CDR3 length: 16 amino acids. The CDR3 nucleotides read TGTGCCAGCAGCCAATATGGGCAGGGGGCGCGGGGGACCCAGTACTTC. This codes for CASSQYGQGARGTQYF.

The chain combines TRBV19 with TRBJ2-3; D is perhaps TRBD2 (6 bases). Germline loops: CDR1 LNHDA, CDR2 SQIVND (reference sequence). V lost 9 bases, J lost 1 base, and 14 bases lay in between. The CDR3 extends over 14 amino acids. CDR3 sequence reads: CASRDGGGTDTQYF. The CDR3 DNA follows: TGTGCCAGCCGGGACGGCGGGGGCACAGATACGCAGTATTTT.

This clone was detected once. The genes are TRBV11-3 and TRBJ2-3; unclear D gene. The germline CDR1 and CDR2 sequences are SGHNT and YENEEA. The V and J ends lost 8 bases and 0 bases respectively, with 9 bases between them. CDR3 size: 13 residues. The CDR3 loop is CASSRGSTDTQYF. The DNA for the CDR3 is TGTGCCAGCTCCCGCGGTAGCACAGATACGCAGTATTTT.

This clone came up once. The chain is built from TRBV10-1 and TRBJ2-1; TRBD2 aligns across 8 bases. V dropped 7 bases and J dropped 9; count of bases not matched to a gene: 17. CDR3 size: 16 residues. The germline CDR1 and CDR2 sequences are WNHNN and SYGVQD (reference sequence). The CDR3 bases are TGCGCCAGCACCGTGGGATGGGGAGCGGGAGTGAGTGAGCAGTTCTTC. Protein: CASTVGWGAGVSEQFF.

The chain joins TRBV6-1 to TRBJ2-3; D not certain. CDR1 is MNHNS, CDR2 SASEGT, per germline. Trimming took off 3 bases at V and 7 bases at J, with 11 bases between the two ends. The CDR3 spans 13 residues. CDR3 region: CASSDWPGNTQYF. The CDR3 coding sequence is TGTGCCAGCAGTGACTGGCCAGGAAATACGCAGTATTTT.